The clone carrying this T cell receptor beta chain was counted ten times or more. What it binds is not known. The data are from a study of CD8+CD57+ T cells in acquired aplastic anemia. Looking at the study overall: On average, sorted CD4+ and CD8+ cells gave 2.5 to 4 ug of DNA.

The patients chosen for sequencing had shown expansion of CD8+CD57+ cells (detected by flow cytometry). The diagnosis in all patients was severe acquired aplastic anemia. Study results and caveats: Sharing between patients and controls was observed for roughly 29 CD8+ CDR3 sequences. Patients and controls had CD8+ Simpson's diversity values that were not significantly distinct.

Investigators profiled TCR beta VDJ and CDR3 from genomic DNA template. TCRdb ran MiXCR on the reads and lists one entry per CDR3 protein. Found here are over 150,000 distinct CDR3 sequences, about 50% of them singletons; the top ten hold 10% to 15%. V lost 4 bases and J lost 4, with 15 bases in between. Germline values: CDR1 SGHDT, CDR2 YYEEEE. The CDR3 sequence is 14 residues long. The source material was sorted CD4+, CD8+, or CD8+CD57+ T cells (not recorded which) from PBMCs. The V call is TRBV5-6, the J call TRBJ2-7; D might be TRBD1 (7 bases). The clonotype comes from a human donor with aplastic anemia. The CDR3 sequence: CASSHGQEGYEQYF. The CDR3, as DNA: TGTGCCAGCAGCCACGGACAGGAGGGGTACGAGCAGTACTTC.